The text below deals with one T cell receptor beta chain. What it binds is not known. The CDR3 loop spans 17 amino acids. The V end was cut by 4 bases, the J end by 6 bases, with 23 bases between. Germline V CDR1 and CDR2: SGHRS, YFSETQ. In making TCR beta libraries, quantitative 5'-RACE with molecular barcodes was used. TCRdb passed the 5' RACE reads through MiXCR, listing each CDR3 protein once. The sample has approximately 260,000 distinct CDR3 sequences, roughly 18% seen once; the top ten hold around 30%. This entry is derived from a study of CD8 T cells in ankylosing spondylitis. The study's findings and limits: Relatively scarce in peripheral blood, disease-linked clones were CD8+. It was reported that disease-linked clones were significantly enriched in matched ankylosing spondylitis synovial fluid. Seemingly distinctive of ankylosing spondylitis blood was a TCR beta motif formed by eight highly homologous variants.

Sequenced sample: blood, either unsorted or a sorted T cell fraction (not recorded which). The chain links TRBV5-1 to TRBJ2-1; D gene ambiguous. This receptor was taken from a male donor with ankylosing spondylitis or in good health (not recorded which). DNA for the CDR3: TGCGCCAGCAGCCCGCAGCAAGAAACTACCTCTACCAATGAGCAGTTCTTC. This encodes CASSPQQETTSTNEQFF.